The T cell receptor beta chain described here comes from a study of cytomegalovirus exposure and HLA in healthy donors (dated 2017 in TCRdb). In terms of the full investigation: An earlier analysis of roughly 610 of the donors reported around 280 Gb of sequence data and 117 million unique TCR beta sequences obtained from about 179 million T cells. A later analysis re-examined previously published TCR beta repertoires from just over 650 donors and added high-resolution HLA genotyping to investigate patterns of TCR occurrence. Four to six DR-DQ haplotypes were handled as single units for association and clustering, since linkage in the cohort was strong. Genome-wide SNP genotypes for about three fifths of the roughly 670 donors were used in a later genetic analysis, which treated that subset as a discovery cohort. To predict cytomegalovirus infection status, the study brought together high-throughput TCR immunosequencing, statistical association of individual TCRs with disease status, and machine learning. The genetic ancestry cluster associated with self-reported Caucasian donors included 81% of the roughly 410 genotyped donors. HLA typing included class I and class II loci at four-digit resolution. Rather than drawing on any new phenotypic data, the later analysis identified candidate immune exposures from TCR beta sequences and the way those sequences occurred across donors. A separate validation cohort of 90 to 150 different subjects was used in addition to the approximately 640-subject first cohort. The study profiled the T cell repertoires of about 640 subjects by immunosequencing and related them to cytomegalovirus serostatus. The study aimed to test whether cataloging public T cell receptors could reveal signatures of past pathogen exposure. On average, 235,054 unique TCR beta nucleotide sequences were sequenced per donor among some 430 genotyped donors of the cohort, with 15% to 20% of those sequences being non-productive. An earlier analysis of around 580 of the donors used high-throughput TCR beta sequencing to judge whether each TCR beta V gene segment behaved as functional or pseudogenic. The number of typed donors differed by locus: about 620-630 for A, B, C, DRB1 and DQB1; approximately 540 for DQA1; 606 for DPA1; and about 470 for DPB1. All discovery cohort repertoires had been generated using a single sequencing platform. Donor age, sex, ethnicity and CMV serostatus were collected together with the repertoire data. An early release that covered fewer than 800 HLA-typed donors contained about 290 gigabases of sequencing data and some 87 million unique TCR sequences. Points the paper makes about the study in general: A later analysis associated about 18,000 TCR beta sequences with specific HLA alleles at a false discovery rate of 0.05. The presence/absence analyses assumed that sequencing depth was roughly uniform across donors, and that assumption may not be true. In a later analysis, HLA-associated TCR beta chains were found to be more clonally expanded and to have lower generation probabilities than equally common non-associated chains. In a later analysis, several top co-occurrence clusters were reported to appear linked to parvovirus B19, influenza, CMV and Epstein-Barr virus. Because HLA typing was unavailable for some donors at each locus, only the typed subset was used in association tests. The classifier was reported to diagnose cytomegalovirus status with high specificity and sensitivity in both the original cohort and the validation cohort. Most TCR sequences were observed very rarely across donors, whereas some public TCRs were present in many individuals. Immune exposure information for the cohort was limited to CMV serostatus. The cohort was sequenced for TCR beta chains only, and without alpha or paired-chain data the features that could be detected were limited. Linkage disequilibrium might explain the correlated functional status among segregating V segments, but an unknown experimental factor could not be ruled out. Three of the identified cytomegalovirus-associated TCR beta chains were confirmed in vitro to be specific for cytomegalovirus antigens. In a later analysis, most CMV-associated TCR beta chains were found to appear HLA-restricted, with HLA associations seemingly driven largely by CMV exposure. Because counts were too low, seventeen rarely observed V segments, including chromosome 9 orphons, were excluded from the earlier analysis of roughly 580 of the donors. It was suggested by the authors that the approach could potentially be generalized to other disease states and immunological phenotypes. Strong co-occurrence of HLA alleles, especially DR and DQ, made assigning TCR associations to individual alleles difficult. The study listed 170 or so TCR beta chains as associated with cytomegalovirus. According to a later genetic analysis, donors in an Asian-associated ancestry cluster had fewer N-insertions in productive TCRs than the approximately 670-donor mean. A cluster of highly shared sequence variants was judged likely to represent a technical artifact of the sequencing pipeline. A further reported finding was that TCR beta sequences accurately predicted the HLA-A and HLA-B alleles for most subjects in the first cohort. Broadly in line with IMGT annotations, most TCR beta V segments showed up in productive rearrangements about 87% or about 30% of the time in an earlier analysis of around 550 of the donors. According to a later analysis, TCR association rates differed among HLA loci, with DRB1 alleles showing the most associated TCRs and HLA-C alleles showing the fewest. An association between a missense DCLRE1C variant and V-gene and J-gene trimming of TCR beta chains was found in a later genetic analysis and replicated in an independent cohort.

The library was generated by the immunoSEQ multiplex PCR assay. For the multiplex PCR, a mixture combining 60 forward primers for TCR Vbeta segments and 13 reverse primers for TCR Jbeta segments was used. Amplification of the CDR3 region of rearranged TCR beta genes was performed with a multiplex PCR assay on genomic DNA. Amplified TCR beta libraries were sequenced as 87-base-pair reads on the Illumina HiSeq System. The authors' pipeline ran thus. A later analysis counted tens of millions of unique TCR beta chains across the 550 to 700 repertoires, and 9 million to 14 million of these chains were shared by at least two donors. A nearest-neighbor algorithm error-corrected the raw reads and collapsed the reads into unique sequences, merging closely related sequences to remove PCR and sequencing errors. V, D and J gene segments were assigned by aligning CDR3 sequences to IMGT reference sequences. Each retained sequence needed at least a six-nucleotide match to both a V gene segment and a J gene segment. A rearrangement counted as productive if the CDR3 had no stop codons and remained in frame with V and J, and every other rearrangement counted as non-productive. CDR3 was defined by IMGT convention, running from the second conserved V-encoded cysteine to the conserved J-encoded phenylalanine. The earlier analysis of roughly 590 of the donors excluded sequences that lacked an unambiguous match to a single V gene segment. An earlier analysis of several hundred of the donors classified V segments as functional when productive rearrangements were above 56.7% and as segregating when the standard deviation between donors was above 5%. A statistical classification framework was built for diagnosing cytomegalovirus status from the catalog of TCR beta chain sequences. A later analysis assigned V and J genes by comparing TCR nucleotide sequences with IMGT/GENE-DB human TR gene sequences. A later analysis assigned CDR3 sequences and most-parsimonious VDJ recombination scenarios with the TCRdist pipeline. In a later analysis, each TCR beta chain was defined by its CDR3 amino acid sequence together with its V-gene family, and reads lacking a unique V-gene family were excluded. A later analysis removed nearly 600 highly shared, low-generation-probability nucleotide sequences to deal with suspected cross-contamination and a sequencing artifact. In a later analysis, a clonal expansion index was calculated for each public chain from normalized within-repertoire ranks of inferred template counts. A later analysis computed generation probabilities with a VDJ recombination model fitted to out-of-frame rearrangements, and checked the results against IGoR. In a later analysis, hypergeometric tests were used to score TCR-TCR, TCR-HLA and TCR-CMV co-occurrence, with a repertoire-size bias correction applied to TCR pairs. To estimate false discovery rates, a later analysis permuted the HLA or CMV assignments 20 times. In a later analysis, co-occurring TCRs were grouped using DBSCAN, with TCRdist sequence similarity added in when clustering inside HLA-allele-positive subsets. Co-occurrence clustering excluded repertoires with fewer than 30,000 or more than 120,000 public chains, plus five with anomalous nucleotide sharing. This is the immuneACCESS table as TCRdb keeps it, with only in-frame sequences that have V and J called. A part of the clones is gone; compared with another copy, unresolved V genes explain less than half, and the rest is unexplained. Clone size and V and J calls were adopted from that table, with D and trimming inferred from the DNA. The sample profile shows under 100,000 clones; less than 75% of them were found once. The ten largest clones capture about 5% of the sample.

In total, 630 or so healthy bone marrow donors made up the cohort. Cohort members were all nominally healthy when sampled, although unrecorded immune exposures were likely present. The donor tested CMV seropositive, placing the donor among the 250 to 300 seropositive members of the cohort. A peripheral blood sample was collected from each donor, and TCR beta sequencing was performed on peripheral blood mononuclear cells. Genomic DNA was extracted from the blood cell samples with the Qiagen DNeasy Blood Extraction Kit. This clone was found a few times. It lacks a known antigen. Nothing much larger sits one base from this clone, and base qualities are not available. Sequencing used PBMCs. The TCR comes from a woman under 40 in good health and CMV-seropositive.

The nucleotide sequence reads TGTGCCAGCAGCTTAAATGGACAGGGGTTGAACACTGAAGCTTTCTTT. It codes for CASSLNGQGLNTEAFF. The V gene is TRBV7-8 and the J gene is TRBJ1-1; 9 bases in the middle match TRBD1. CDR1 and CDR2 are drawn from the germline V gene: SGHVS, FQNEAQ. For this chain, trimming is 2 bases at the V end and 0 bases at the J end, and the number of junction bases without a gene match is 4. The CDR3 starts with the cysteine, ends with the phenylalanine, and has 16 residues. The DNA shown is the 48-base CDR3, in frame from base 1.